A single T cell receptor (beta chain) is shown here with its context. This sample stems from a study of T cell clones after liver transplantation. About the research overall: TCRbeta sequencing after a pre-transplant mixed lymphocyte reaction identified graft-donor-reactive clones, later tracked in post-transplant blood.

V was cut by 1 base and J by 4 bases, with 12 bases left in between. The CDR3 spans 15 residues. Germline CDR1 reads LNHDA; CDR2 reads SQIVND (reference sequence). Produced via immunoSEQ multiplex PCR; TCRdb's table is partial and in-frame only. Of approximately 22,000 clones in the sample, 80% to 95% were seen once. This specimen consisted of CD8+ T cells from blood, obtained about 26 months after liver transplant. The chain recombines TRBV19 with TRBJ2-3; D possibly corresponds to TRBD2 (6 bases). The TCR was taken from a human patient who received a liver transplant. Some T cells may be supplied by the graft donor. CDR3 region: CASSIVGGTPDTQYF. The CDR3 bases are TGTGCCAGTAGTATAGTGGGGGGAACCCCAGATACGCAGTATTTT.